The rows below give T cell receptor beta chains drawn from one sample of a study of a mutant IDH1 vaccine in newly diagnosed glioma. Antigens for these TCRs are unknown. Libraries were prepared by immunoSEQ multiplex PCR; TCRdb keeps only in-frame clonotypes and omits some of them. The sample lists around 60,000 clones, approximately 80% occurring once. This material consisted of PBMCs, taken from a glioma patient whose treatment included an IDH1 peptide vaccine. The receptors here all came from a man aged 30-40 years with glioma. Both conserved end residues are part of each CDR3. A D gene is named only where the DNA matches it firmly. Expanded clones are given a class, and other clones once, few, many or no size at all.

d_call j_call v_call clone_size cdr3_nt cdr3_aa
TRBD2 TRBJ2-7 TRBV6-5 NA TGTGCCAGCAGTGACTTACTAGCGGAAACCTACGAGCAGTACTTC CASSDLLAETYEQYF
TRBD2 TRBJ2-3 TRBV2 NA TGTGCCAGCAGTGAAGCGGGACTAGCGGGGGTGGATACGCAGTATTTT CASSEAGLAGVDTQYF
TRBD1 TRBJ1-5 TRBV6-1 few TGTGCCAGCAATCCCGGGACAGGGAGAAATCAGCCCCAGCATTTT CASNPGTGRNQPQHF
TRBD2 TRBJ2-2 TRBV7-9 NA TGTGCCAGCAGCCGAGGGCTAGCGGGGGGCCAAAACACCGGGGAGCTGTTTTTT CASSRGLAGGQNTGELFF
TRBD1 TRBJ2-2 TRBV2 NA TGTGCCAGAGGGACAGGGCCCACCGGGGAGCTGTTTTTT CARGTGPTGELFF
NA TRBJ1-5 TRBV18 NA TGTGCCAGCTCACCAAATACGGGTTTGGTGCCCCAGCATTTT CASSPNTGLVPQHF
NA TRBJ2-7 TRBV6-6 NA TGTGCCAGCAGTGTAAGGGGTTCCTACGAGCAGTACTTC CASSVRGSYEQYF
TRBD1 TRBJ1-5 TRBV27 NA TGTGCCACCCGCCGGGACAGGGGTCAGCCCCAGCATTTT CATRRDRGQPQHF
TRBD1 TRBJ2-7 TRBV5-1 NA TGCGCCAGCAGCCCCGGGACAGGGAGTTACGAGCAGTACTTC CASSPGTGSYEQYF
TRBD1 TRBJ2-5 TRBV29-1 NA TGCAGCGTGAAAGGGACAGAAGAGACCCAGTACTTC CSVKGTEETQYF